One and the same sample provided the 25 T cell receptor beta chains below, sequenced in a study of CD4 T cells in relation to SARS-CoV-2 and coronaviruses (dated by TCRdb to the early 2020s). No antigen has been identified for these receptors. Receptor libraries were prepared by the immunoSEQ multiplex PCR assay. TCRdb stores this immuneACCESS table with in-frame sequences only. Part of the clones is absent; in the studies checked, under half of the shortfall reflects unresolved V genes, and no reason is known for the rest. The table for this sample lists roughly 25,000 clones; roughly 76% of them were counted only once. The ten biggest clones cover 10% of the sample. CD4+ T cells from unexposed donors were collected before the COVID-19 pandemic (2011-2018). After around ten days of culture, CD4+ T cells were isolated with the EasySep CD4+ T cell isolation kit. The specimen was CD4+ T cells from PBMCs, cultured in vitro. The origin of the receptors is a human donor in good health.

J is TRBJ1-3 and V is TRBV4-3; no definite D call. The CDR3 covers 17 residues. Germline assignment: CDR1 LGHNA and CDR2 YSLEER. Between the trimmed V and J ends, which lost 0 bases and 0 bases, there was a span of 12 bases. The CDR3 DNA reads TGCGCCAGCAGCCAAGATTGGGAACCGAACTCTGGAAACACCATATATTTT. Translated: CASSQDWEPNSGNTIYF.

This clone was picked up one time. V usage is TRBV6-5 and J usage is TRBJ1-2; 9 bases are shared with TRBD1. Trimming removed 2 bases from V and 5 bases from J; junction bases left unmatched: 6. CDR1 MNHEY and CDR2 SVGAGI come from the germline V gene. The CDR3 length is 15 residues. This CDR3 is CASSYGEQGAYGYTF. The CDR3 coding sequence is TGTGCCAGCAGTTACGGGGAACAGGGGGCTTATGGCTACACCTTC.

This chain connects TRBV7-8 to TRBJ2-1, with a possible D match to TRBD2 (5 bases). This CDR3 comprises 15 residues. Germline CDR1 SGHVS, CDR2 FQNEAQ. Trimming took off 7 bases at V and 5 bases at J, with 18 bases between the two ends. The CDR3 sequence is CASILSGSIHNEQFF. CDR3 nucleotides: TGTGCCAGCATCCTCTCGGGGTCTATCCACAATGAGCAGTTCTTC.

This clone came up once. J is TRBJ1-2 and V is TRBV6-5; D unclear. This CDR3 is 11 amino acids long. Looked up from germline, CDR1 is MNHEY and CDR2 is SVGAGI. Trimming stripped 2 bases from V and 6 bases from J, with 4 bases between. The DNA of the CDR3 is TGTGCCAGCAGTTACGGGGATGGCTACACCTTC. This sequence encodes CASSYGDGYTF.

The rearrangement joins TRBV9 to TRBJ2-1; 8 nucleotides align to TRBD2. Trimming took 5 bases from V and 2 from J; bases not matched to a gene: 6. CDR3 length: 15 residues. The germline CDR1 and CDR2 sequences are SGDLS and YYNGEE. In DNA, the CDR3 is TGTGCCAGCAGGCCGAGCGGGAGCCCCTACAATGAGCAGTTCTTC. This encodes CASRPSGSPYNEQFF.

A single count supports this clone. CDR3 sequence (DNA): TGTGCCAGCAGCTCAACCCTCTACGAGCAGTACTTC. Translated, it gives CASSSTLYEQYF. This chain connects TRBV7-9 to TRBJ2-7; D is undetermined. This CDR3 is 12 amino acids long. The germline CDR1 and CDR2 sequences are SEHNR and FQNEAQ (reference sequence). V gave up 4 bases and J gave up 3 bases, with 7 bases separating them.

This chain joins TRBV10-3 and TRBJ2-7; a weak D match, TRBD2 (5 bases). Trimming shortened V by 4 bases and J by 2 bases, and 12 bases separated the two germline ends. CDR1 is ENHRY, CDR2 SYGVKD, per germline. The length of the CDR3 is 14 residues. CDR3 protein: CAISVRTLPYEQYF. DNA of the CDR3: TGTGCCATCAGTGTTAGGACTCTCCCCTACGAGCAGTACTTC.

The J gene is TRBJ2-7, the V gene TRBV6-6; 14 nucleotides align to TRBD2. Per germline, CDR1 MNHNY and CDR2 SVGAGI (reference sequence). The trim removed 6 bases at V and 3 bases at J, leaving 1 base unmatched. The CDR3 is 14 residues long. DNA of the CDR3: TGTGCCAGCAGGGGGACTAGCGGGGGCTACGAGCAGTACTTC. Translating gives CASRGTSGGYEQYF.

The DNA of the CDR3 is TGTGCCAGCAGCCGTGGGGCGGTTGGCGGAAACACCATATATTTT. This sequence encodes CASSRGAVGGNTIYF. The chain links TRBV5-6 to TRBJ1-3; maybe TRBD1 (5 bases). Trimming left V 4 bases short and J 4 bases short, with 15 bases between. CDR1 and CDR2 from the germline V gene are SGHDT and YYEEEE. This CDR3 is 15 amino acids long.

The genes are TRBV29-1 and TRBJ1-6; 10 bases map to TRBD1. Per germline, CDR1 SQVTM and CDR2 ANQGSEA. The CDR3 contains 13 residues. J was trimmed by 9 bases and V by 6 bases; bases with no gene match: 5. The CDR3 spells CSVGQGEGSPLHF. In DNA, the CDR3 is TGCAGCGTCGGACAGGGGGAGGGTTCACCCCTCCACTTT. The full variable domain, completed using reference TRBV29-1 and TRBJ1-6, is SAVISQKPSRDICQRGTSLTIQCQVDSQVTMMFWYRQQPGQSLTLIATANQGSEATYESGFVIDKFPISRPNLTFSTLTVSNMSPEDSSIYLCSVGQGEGSPLHFGNGTRLTVT.

The chain recombines TRBV7-3 with TRBJ2-2; D possibly corresponds to TRBD2 (6 bases). The CDR3 runs to 16 residues. V was shortened by 5 bases and J by 7 bases, with 20 bases between the two germline ends. Germline V lookup: CDR1 SGHTA, CDR2 FQGTGA. The CDR3 coding sequence is TGTGCCAGCAGCCCGTTCTCGGAGGGAGGAATCGGGGAGCTGTTTTTT. Protein sequence: CASSPFSEGGIGELFF.

The V call is TRBV7-3, the J call TRBJ2-1; 11 bases align to TRBD2. V lost 5 bases to trimming and J lost 5 bases; unmatched junction nucleotides: 8. The CDR3 is made up of 16 amino acids. Germline V gene data show CDR1 as SGHTA and CDR2 as FQGTGA. The CDR3 DNA sequence: TGTGCCAGCAGCGACCTACCGGGACTAGCGGACAATGAGCAGTTCTTC. This encodes CASSDLPGLADNEQFF.

As to this clone: One end of the junction is discordant with germline, which a read error may explain. V and J are TRBV27 and TRBJ2-7; possibly TRBD1 for D (6 bases). Germline V gene lookup returns CDR1 MNHEY and CDR2 SMNVEV (reference sequence). CDR3 length: 14 residues. CDR3 coding DNA: TGTGCCGGCAGTCGCTTGGGGGCGCGTATCGAGCAGTACTTC. It codes for CAGSRLGARIEQYF.

The chain couples TRBV7-2 to TRBJ2-5, with 9 bases that match TRBD2. The germline CDR1 and CDR2 sequences are SGHTA and FQGNSA. The junction had 7 bases not matched to a gene; V was cut back by 3 bases and J by 5 bases. The CDR3 is made up of 15 amino acids. The CDR3 nucleotides are TGTGCCAGCAGCTTGTCGGGACTAGCAGTTGAGACCCAGTACTTC. It is translated as CASSLSGLAVETQYF.

The chain uses TRBV7-3 and TRBJ2-2; tentatively, D is TRBD2 (5 bases). The CDR3 has 15 amino acids. V lost 5 bases, J lost 3 bases, and 13 bases lay in between. Germline CDR1 SGHTA, CDR2 FQGTGA. The CDR3 loop reads CASSLSAQYTGELFF. The CDR3 bases are TGTGCCAGCAGCCTTAGCGCGCAGTACACCGGGGAGCTGTTTTTT.

V gene TRBV6-6 combines with J gene TRBJ1-5; D is uncertain. The germline CDR1 and CDR2 sequences are MNHNY and SVGAGI (reference sequence). The CDR3 extends over 13 amino acids. Trimming cost V 2 bases and J 0 bases, with 2 bases left between them. CDR3 sequence: CASSYGSNQPQHF. For the CDR3, the DNA is TGTGCCAGCAGTTACGGTAGCAATCAGCCCCAGCATTTT.

The table lists this clone with a count of one. The gene calls are TRBV7-6 and TRBJ2-3; D might be TRBD2 (6 bases). This CDR3 is 15 amino acids long. The V and J ends lost 1 base and 1 base respectively, with 9 bases between them. Germline CDR1 reads SGHVS; CDR2 reads FNYEAQ. As DNA, the CDR3 is TGTGCCAGCAGCTTAGAGTCTAGCGGCACAGATACGCAGTATTTT. Translating it yields CASSLESSGTDTQYF.

The chain joins TRBV5-1 to TRBJ2-5; D unresolved. In germline, CDR1 is SGHRS, CDR2 YFSETQ. Trimming removed 2 bases at V and 1 base at J, with 12 bases between. The CDR3 covers 15 residues. CDR3 loop: CASSFSLGVQETQYF. The CDR3 DNA reads as TGCGCCAGCAGCTTTAGTCTTGGCGTCCAAGAGACCCAGTACTTC.

This clone was counted once. The V call is TRBV19, the J call TRBJ1-1; D unresolved. Trimming removed 11 bases at V and 4 bases at J, with 20 bases between. The CDR3 contains 14 residues. Per the germline V gene, CDR1 is LNHDA and CDR2 is SQIVND (reference sequence). This CDR3 is CACTPNKAGTEAFF. The CDR3 DNA is TGTGCCTGCACCCCCAATAAGGCGGGCACTGAAGCTTTCTTT. Looking up the rest from reference TRBV19 and TRBJ1-1 gives the full variable domain: DGGITQSPKYLFRKEGQNVTLSCEQNLNHDAMYWYRQDPGQGLRLIYYSQIVNDFQKGDIAEGYSVSREKKESFPLTVTSAQKNPTAFYLCACTPNKAGTEAFFGQGTRLTVV.

CDR3 sequence: CASSPFLVTGARPRDYGYTF. The CDR3 coding sequence is TGTGCCAGCAGCCCTTTTTTAGTAACGGGGGCCAGACCGAGGGACTATGGCTACACCTTC. The chain uses TRBV13 and TRBJ1-2; D possibly corresponds to TRBD1 (6 bases). The CDR3 totals 20 residues. The germline V and J ends were trimmed by 5 bases and 3 bases, with 31 bases remaining between them. Per the germline V gene, CDR1 is PRHDT and CDR2 is FYEKMQ (reference sequence).

There are a few counts of this clone. The genes are TRBV19 and TRBJ2-2, with 14 bases fitting TRBD2. Germline CDR1 reads LNHDA; CDR2 reads SQIVND (reference sequence). V was pared by 6 bases and J by 6 bases, with 9 bases of the junction left unmatched. The CDR3 has 17 residues. The CDR3 loop is CASSGGTSGRYAGELFF. The CDR3 DNA follows: TGTGCCAGTAGCGGGGGGACTAGCGGGAGATACGCCGGGGAGCTGTTTTTT.

V usage is TRBV5-1 and J usage is TRBJ1-6; D may be TRBD1 (5 bases). The length of the CDR3 is 16 residues. CDR1 and CDR2 from the germline V gene are SGHRS and YFSETQ. V dropped 0 bases and J dropped 13 bases, with 20 bases sitting between them. CDR3 residues: CASSLVGGTVFSPLHF. The CDR3 DNA follows: TGCGCCAGCAGCTTGGTAGGTGGGACCGTCTTCAGTCCCCTCCACTTT.

This clone was counted between two and nine times. The chain links TRBV28 to TRBJ2-7; D unresolved. There are 12 residues in the CDR3. Germline V gene lookup returns CDR1 MDHEN and CDR2 SYDVKM. Trimming left V 7 bases short and J 0 bases short, with 7 bases between. Written as DNA, the CDR3 is TGTGCCAGCACCCTGGGCTCCTACGAGCAGTACTTC. It is translated as CASTLGSYEQYF.

This clone has only one observation. In DNA, the CDR3 is TGTGCCAGCAGCGCCATAACAGGGGAGACTGAAGCTTTCTTT. Its protein product is CASSAITGETEAFF. The genes are TRBV9 and TRBJ1-1; TRBD1 aligns across 7 bases. Per the germline V gene, CDR1 is SGDLS and CDR2 is YYNGEE. The CDR3 has 14 residues. The ends lost 3 bases at V and 5 bases at J; junction bases unmatched: 7.

This clone is judged large. This rearrangement joins TRBV4-3 to TRBJ2-5, with TRBD2 matching 9 bases. V gave up 3 bases and J gave up 1 base; unmatched junction bases: 3. Germline CDR1 and CDR2: LGHNA and YSLEER. This CDR3 comprises 15 residues. CDR3: CASSHVTSGQETQYF. Written as DNA, the CDR3 is TGCGCCAGCAGCCACGTGACTAGCGGCCAAGAGACCCAGTACTTC.